This T cell receptor beta chain was recorded in a study of shared clonotypes between healthy human individuals. Broader study findings: Owing to a small donor count, the genetic and exposure-history diversity represented was limited. Researchers found naive subsets generally carried larger estimated richness than memory subsets. Specimens sampled were limited to blood, with tissue repertoires likely differing.

Naive CD8 cells comprised CD45RO-negative, CCR7-positively selected cells, excluding terminally differentiated effector memory CD45RA+ cells. Donors had no recently reported acute infections or vaccinations and were HIV-negative. Libraries were prepared by immunoSEQ multiplex PCR; TCRdb keeps only in-frame clonotypes and omits some of them. The sample includes fewer than 850,000 clones, about 96% of them seen just once. Comments on this clone: Its antigen is as yet unknown.

The TCR originated in a man younger than 45 in good health. The sequencing sample was made of naive CD8+ T cells sorted from blood.

The CDR3 loop reads CASSDLLAGLLSEQFF. The CDR3 DNA follows: TGTGCCAGCAGTGATCTCCTTGCGGGATTATTAAGTGAGCAGTTCTTC. This chain connects TRBV25-1 to TRBJ2-1; possible D gene TRBD2, 6 bases. The CDR3 has 16 amino acids. The germline V gene has CDR1 MGHDK and CDR2 SYGVNS. V was pared by 3 bases and J by 9 bases, with 21 bases between. Complete variable domain (other parts from reference TRBV25-1 and TRBJ2-1): EADIYQTPRYLVIGTGKKITLECSQTMGHDKMYWYQQDPGMELHLIHYSYGVNSTEKGDLSSESTVSRIRTEHFPLTLESARPSHTSQYLCASSDLLAGLLSEQFFGPGTRLTVL.